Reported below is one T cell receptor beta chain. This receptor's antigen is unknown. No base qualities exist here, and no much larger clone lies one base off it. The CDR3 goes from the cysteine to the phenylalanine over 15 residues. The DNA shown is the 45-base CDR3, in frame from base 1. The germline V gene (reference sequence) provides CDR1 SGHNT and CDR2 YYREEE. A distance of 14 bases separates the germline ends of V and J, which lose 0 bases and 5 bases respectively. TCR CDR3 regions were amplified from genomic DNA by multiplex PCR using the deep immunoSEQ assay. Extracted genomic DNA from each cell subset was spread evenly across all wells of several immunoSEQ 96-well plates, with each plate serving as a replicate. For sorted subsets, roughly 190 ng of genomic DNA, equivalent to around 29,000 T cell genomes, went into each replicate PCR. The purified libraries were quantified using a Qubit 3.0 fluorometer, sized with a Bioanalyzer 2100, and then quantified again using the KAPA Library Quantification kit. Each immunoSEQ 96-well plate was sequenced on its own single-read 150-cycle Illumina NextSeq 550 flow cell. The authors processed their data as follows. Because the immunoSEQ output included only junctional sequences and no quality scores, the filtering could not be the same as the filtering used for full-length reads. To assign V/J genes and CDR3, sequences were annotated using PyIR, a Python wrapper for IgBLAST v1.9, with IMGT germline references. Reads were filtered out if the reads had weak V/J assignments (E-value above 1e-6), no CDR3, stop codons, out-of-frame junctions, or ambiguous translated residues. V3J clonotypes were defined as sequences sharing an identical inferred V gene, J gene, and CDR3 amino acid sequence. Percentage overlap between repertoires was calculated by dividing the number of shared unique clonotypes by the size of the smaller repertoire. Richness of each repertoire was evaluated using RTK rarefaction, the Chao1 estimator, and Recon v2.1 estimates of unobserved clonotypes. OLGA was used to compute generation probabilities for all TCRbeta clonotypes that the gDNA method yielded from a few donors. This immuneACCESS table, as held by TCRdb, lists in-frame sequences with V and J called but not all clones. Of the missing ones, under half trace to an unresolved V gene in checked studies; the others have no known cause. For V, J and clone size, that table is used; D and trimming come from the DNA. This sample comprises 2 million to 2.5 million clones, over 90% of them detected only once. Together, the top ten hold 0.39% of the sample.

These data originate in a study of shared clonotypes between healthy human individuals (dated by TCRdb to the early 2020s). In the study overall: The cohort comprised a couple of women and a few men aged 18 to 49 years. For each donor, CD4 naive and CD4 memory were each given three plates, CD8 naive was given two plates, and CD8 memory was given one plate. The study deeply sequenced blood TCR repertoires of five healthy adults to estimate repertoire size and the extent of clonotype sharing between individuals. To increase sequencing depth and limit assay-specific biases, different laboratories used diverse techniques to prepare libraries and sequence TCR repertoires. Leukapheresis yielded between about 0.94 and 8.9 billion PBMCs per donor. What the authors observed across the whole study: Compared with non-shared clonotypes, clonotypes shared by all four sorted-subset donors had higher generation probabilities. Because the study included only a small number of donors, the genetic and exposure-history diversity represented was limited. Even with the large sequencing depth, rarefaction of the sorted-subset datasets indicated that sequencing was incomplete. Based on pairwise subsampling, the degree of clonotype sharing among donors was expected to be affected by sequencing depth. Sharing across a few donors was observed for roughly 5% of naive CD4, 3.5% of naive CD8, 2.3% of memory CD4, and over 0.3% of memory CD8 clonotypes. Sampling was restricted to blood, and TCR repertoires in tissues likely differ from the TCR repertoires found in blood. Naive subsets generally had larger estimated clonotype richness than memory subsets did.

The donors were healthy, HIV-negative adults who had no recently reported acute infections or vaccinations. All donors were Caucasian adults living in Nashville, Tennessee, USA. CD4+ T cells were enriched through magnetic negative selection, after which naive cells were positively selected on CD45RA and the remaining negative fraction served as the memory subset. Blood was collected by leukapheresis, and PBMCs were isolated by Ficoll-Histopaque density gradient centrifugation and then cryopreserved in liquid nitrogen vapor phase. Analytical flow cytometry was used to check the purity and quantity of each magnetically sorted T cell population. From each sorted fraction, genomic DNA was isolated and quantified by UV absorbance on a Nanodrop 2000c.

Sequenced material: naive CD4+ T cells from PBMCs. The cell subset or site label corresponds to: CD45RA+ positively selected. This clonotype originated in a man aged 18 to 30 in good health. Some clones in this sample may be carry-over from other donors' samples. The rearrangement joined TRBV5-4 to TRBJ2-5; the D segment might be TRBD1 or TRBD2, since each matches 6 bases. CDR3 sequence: CASSLEGGVRETQYF. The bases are TGTGCCAGCAGCTTGGAGGGGGGCGTCAGGGAGACCCAGTACTTC.